These 17 T cell receptor beta chains came from one sample sequenced in a study of post-analysis software for immune sequencing data. Study observations and caveats: About five TRBV segments occurring more often in patients than controls included TRBV5-6, TRBV5-1 and TRBV20-1.

Built from TCR beta cDNA, the libraries had unique molecular identifiers in them. One entry per CDR3 protein, called by TCRdb with MiXCR from the PCR reads. The sample consists of a few hundred thousand distinct CDR3 sequences, 36% of them appearing once. The antigens of these receptors remain unknown. The source material was blood. These receptors were taken from a girl aged 10 to 17 with multiple sclerosis.

The chain employs TRBV6-5 and TRBJ1-2, with 8 bases that match TRBD1. The CDR3 runs to 16 residues. Germline V gives CDR1 MNHEY, CDR2 SVGAGI. J was trimmed by 3 bases and V by 2 bases; bases with no gene match: 8. The CDR3 DNA follows: TGTGCCAGCAGTTACCCGACGGCAGGGGGCCACTATGGCTACACCTTC. The encoded protein is CASSYPTAGGHYGYTF.

V and J are TRBV13 and TRBJ2-5; tentatively, D is TRBD2 (5 bases). The J call may be mistaken, given a closer DNA end match to TRBJ2-7. This CDR3 is built from 13 residues. Germline V gene lookup returns CDR1 PRHDT and CDR2 FYEKMQ (reference sequence). The CDR3, as DNA: TGTGCCAGCAGCTTAGGAGAGGGCTACGAGCAGTACTTC. Its translation: CASSLGEGYEQYF.

About this clonotype: Being one base from a much bigger clone, this may be a read error. The rearrangement joins TRBV12-3 or TRBV12-4 to TRBJ1-1; D uncertain. The V and J ends lost 3 bases and 7 bases respectively, with 6 bases between them. This CDR3 is 11 amino acids long. CDR3: CASSFPYEAFF. CDR3 nucleotide sequence: TGTGCCAGCAGTTTCCCCTATGAAGCTTTCTTT.

Many counts were recorded for this clonotype. This rearrangement joins TRBV20-1 to TRBJ1-1; 9 nucleotides align to TRBD1. Germline trimming cut 8 bases from V and 7 bases from J; bases unmatched to any gene: 8. In germline, CDR1 is DFQATT, CDR2 SNEGSKA (reference sequence). The CDR3 totals 12 residues. CDR3 in DNA: TGCAGTCCAGGACAGGGGAGACTTGAAGCTTTCTTT. Amino acids: CSPGQGRLEAFF.

V and J are TRBV20-1 and TRBJ2-3; D may correspond to TRBD1 or TRBD2 (5 bases each). Trimming took off 0 bases at V and 8 bases at J, with 15 bases between the two ends. The CDR3 sequence is 14 residues long. Looked up from germline, CDR1 is DFQATT and CDR2 is SNEGSKA (reference sequence). The CDR3 loop reads CSARDLVDGTTQYF. Written as DNA, the CDR3 is TGCAGTGCTAGAGATTTAGTCGACGGGACTACGCAGTATTTT.

With respect to this clonotype: Being one base from a much bigger clone, this may be a read error. The genes are TRBV20-1 and TRBJ2-3, with D hard to call. This CDR3 has 12 residues. Per the germline V gene, CDR1 is DFQATT and CDR2 is SNEGSKA (reference sequence). Written as DNA, the CDR3 is TGCAGTGGAACTGGTGGCACAGATACGCGGTATTTT. Protein: CSGTGGTDTRYF.

The chain employs TRBV3-1 and TRBJ2-1; no reliable D call. Trimming removed 4 bases at V and 8 bases at J, with 9 bases between. Germline V gives CDR1 LGHDT, CDR2 YNNKEL (reference sequence). This CDR3 has 12 amino acids. The chain's CDR3 is CASSPLSHEQFF. The CDR3 DNA is TGTGCCAGCAGCCCCCTCTCCCATGAGCAGTTCTTC.

The chain couples TRBV6-1 to TRBJ1-6; D is ambiguous. CDR3 length: 16 residues. The germline V and J ends were trimmed by 4 bases and 3 bases, with 13 bases remaining between them. Germline CDR1 MNHNS, CDR2 SASEGT. The CDR3 reads CASSGRTAVYNSPLHF. CDR3 DNA sequence: TGTGCCAGCAGTGGCCGGACTGCAGTCTATAATTCACCCCTCCACTTT.

This clonotype was picked up many times. CDR3 coding DNA: TGTGCCAGCAGTTGGGAGACGGCCTATGGCTACACCTTC. Protein: CASSWETAYGYTF. The chain uses TRBV12-3 or TRBV12-4 and TRBJ1-2; no reliable D call. The CDR3 extends over 13 amino acids. Trimming stripped 4 bases from V and 4 bases from J, with 10 bases between.

In this sample, this clonotype turned up many times. This chain links TRBV20-1 with TRBJ2-7; D remains unclear. Near its end, the DNA agrees better with TRBJ2-5, so the J call may be wrong. Germline lookup yields CDR1 DFQATT and CDR2 SNEGSKA (reference sequence). CDR3 size: 15 residues. The CDR3 reads CSARDVTEPVGTQYF. CDR3 nucleotide sequence: TGCAGTGCTAGAGATGTTACAGAGCCCGTCGGGACCCAGTACTTC.

The chain employs TRBV20-1 and TRBJ2-5; 7 positions match TRBD2. J was trimmed by 3 bases and V by 4 bases; bases with no gene match: 11. Germline CDR1 reads DFQATT; CDR2 reads SNEGSKA (reference sequence). The CDR3 sequence is 15 residues long. CDR3 region: CSANPGGGRKETQYF. CDR3 in DNA: TGCAGTGCTAACCCGGGCGGGGGACGAAAAGAGACCCAGTACTTC.

This clonotype was observed a few times. J is TRBJ2-5 and V is TRBV24-1; TRBD2 matches 8 bases. V was pared by 1 base and J by 4 bases, with 7 bases of the junction left unmatched. This CDR3 comprises 16 residues. CDR1 and CDR2 (germline): KGHDR, SFDVKD. This chain's CDR3 is CATSDLSGGNRETQYF. The CDR3 nucleotides read TGTGCCACCAGTGATTTATCGGGGGGGAACCGAGAGACCCAGTACTTC.

This clonotype was found a few times. The genes are TRBV2 and TRBJ1-5; D is unclear. The CDR3 has 13 residues. Between the trimmed V and J ends, which lost 6 bases and 3 bases, there was a span of 9 bases. CDR1 is SNHLY and CDR2 is FYNNEI in the germline V gene. CDR3 region: CASSQGTNQPQHF. Here the CDR3 DNA reads TGTGCCAGCAGCCAAGGCACCAATCAGCCCCAGCATTTT. Looking up the rest from reference TRBV2 and TRBJ1-5 gives the full variable domain: EPEVTQTPSHQVTQMGQEVILRCVPISNHLYFYWYRQILGQKVEFLVSFYNNEISEKSEIFDDQFSVERPDGSNFTLKIRSTKLEDSAMYFCASSQGTNQPQHFGDGTRLSIL.

This clonotype occurred many times. CDR3: CASSPPGTGEETQYF. CDR3 bases: TGTGCCAGCTCACCACCCGGAACAGGGGAAGAGACCCAGTACTTC. This chain uses TRBV18 with TRBJ2-5; the match to TRBD1 covers 7 bases. This CDR3 contains 15 residues. The V segment lost 0 bases and the J segment 3 bases; nucleotides outside the gene matches: 4. Germline CDR1 and CDR2: KGHSH and LQKENI.

Details on this clonotype: The junction departs from germline at one end; a sequencing error may be responsible. The rearrangement joins TRBV20-1 to TRBJ2-1, with D possibly being TRBD1 (6 bases). The V gene's germline CDR1 is DFQATT and CDR2 SNEGSKA (reference sequence). The CDR3 covers 12 residues. The CDR3 region has the DNA TGCAGTACTAGACAGGACTACAATGAGCAGTTCTTC. Amino acid sequence: CSTRQDYNEQFF.

Notes on this clonotype: One base away lies a much larger clone, so this may be a sequencing read error. The rearrangement links TRBV5-1 to TRBJ2-1; 7 bases map to TRBD2. The V and J ends lost 4 bases and 12 bases, in that order; junction bases with no gene match: 13. The germline gives CDR1 SGHRS, CDR2 YFSETQ. The CDR3 runs 14 residues. CDR3 nucleotide sequence: TGCGCCAGCAGCCCGAGCGGGGCTCTCTATGGGCAGTTCTTC. It is translated as CASSPSGALYGQFF.

In its sample, this clonotype was seen a few times. J is TRBJ2-5 and V is TRBV29-1; tentative D call: TRBD2 (5 bases). V gave up 5 bases and J gave up 4 bases, with 17 bases separating them. Germline V gene lookup returns CDR1 SQVTM and CDR2 ANQGSEA. The CDR3 sequence is 14 residues long. The CDR3 bases are TGCAGCGTTTCAAAACTAGGACGGAGAGAGACCCAGTACTTC. This translates into CSVSKLGRRETQYF.